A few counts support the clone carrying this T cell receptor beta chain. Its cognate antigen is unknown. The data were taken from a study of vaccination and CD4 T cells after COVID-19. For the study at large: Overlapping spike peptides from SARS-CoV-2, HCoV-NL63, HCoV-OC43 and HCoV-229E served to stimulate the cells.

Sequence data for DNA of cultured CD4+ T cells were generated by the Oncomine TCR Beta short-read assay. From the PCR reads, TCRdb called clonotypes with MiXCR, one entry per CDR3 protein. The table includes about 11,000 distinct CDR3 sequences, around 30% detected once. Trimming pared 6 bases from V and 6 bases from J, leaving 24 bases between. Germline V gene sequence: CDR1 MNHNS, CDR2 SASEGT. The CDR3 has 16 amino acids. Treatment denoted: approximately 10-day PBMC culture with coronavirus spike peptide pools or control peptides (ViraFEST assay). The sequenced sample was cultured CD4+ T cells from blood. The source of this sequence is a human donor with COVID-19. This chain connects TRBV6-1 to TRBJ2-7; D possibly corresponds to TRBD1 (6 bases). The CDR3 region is CASSPATGYSPGEQYF. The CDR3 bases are TGTGCCAGCAGCCCTGCGACAGGATACTCCCCTGGCGAGCAGTACTTC.